This TCR beta chain was sequenced during a study of shared clonotypes between healthy human individuals. The V end lost 3 bases, the J end lost 3 bases, and 12 bases lay between the germline ends. CDR1 MNHNS and CDR2 SASEGT come from the germline V gene. The length of the CDR3 is 14 residues. Assay: immunoSEQ multiplex PCR; the TCRdb copy retains only in-frame clones and omits some. The sample holds 2 million to 2.5 million clones, over 85% seen once. Naive CD8 cells comprised CD45RO-negative, CCR7-positively selected cells, excluding terminally differentiated effector memory CD45RA+ cells. The donors were all Caucasian adults (living in Nashville, Tennessee).

The rearrangement joins TRBV6-1 to TRBJ2-7; D remains ambiguous. The clonotype was recovered from a man in his late teens or twenties in good health. The sequenced material came from naive CD8+ T cells sorted from blood. The CDR3 protein is CASSDGHSIYEQYF. CDR3 sequence (DNA): TGTGCCAGCAGTGATGGGCACAGCATCTACGAGCAGTACTTC.